Below are 2 T cell receptor beta chains sequenced from a single sample in a study of blood T cells in healthy people across ages. A second 7 to 11 cycle PCR used barcoded and J-beta primers. A single record per CDR3 protein comes from TCRdb applying MiXCR to the 5' RACE reads. The profile shows some 690,000 distinct CDR3 sequences, around a fifth of them singletons. Sequences were obtained from blood. The receptors originated from a man between 70 and 80 years old in good health.

CDR3 in amino acids: CASSFGLAGPSTDTQYF. The CDR3 DNA sequence: TGTGCCAGCAGCTTCGGACTAGCGGGGCCCAGCACAGATACGCAGTATTTT. This chain joins TRBV7-6 and TRBJ2-3; 12 bases line up with TRBD2. The CDR3 covers 17 residues. V lost 3 bases, J lost 0 bases, and 4 bases stayed unmatched. Per germline, CDR1 SGHVS and CDR2 FNYEAQ. The whole variable domain, filled in from reference TRBV7-6 and TRBJ2-3, reads GAGVSQSPRYKVTKRGQDVALRCDPISGHVSLYWYRQALGQGPEFLTYFNYEAQQDKSGLPNDRFSAERPEGSISTLTIQRTEQRDSAMYRCASSFGLAGPSTDTQYFGPGTRLTVL.

The V gene is TRBV9, the J gene TRBJ1-2; D not certain. Trimming pared 3 bases from V and 6 bases from J, leaving 18 bases between. In germline, CDR1 is SGDLS, CDR2 YYNGEE. This CDR3 is 15 amino acids long. This CDR3 is CASSASLERRNGYTF. CDR3 coding DNA: TGTGCCAGCAGCGCAAGCCTTGAGAGAAGGAATGGCTACACCTTC.